This paragraph covers one TCR beta chain sequence. These data belong to a study of blood T cells in healthy people across ages. The germline V and J ends were trimmed by 3 bases and 11 bases, with 16 bases remaining between them. Looked up from germline, CDR1 is MDHEN and CDR2 is SYDVKM. The CDR3 has 13 residues. The authors ran a second PCR of roughly 6 to 12 cycles using a sample-barcoded 5' primer and a J-beta primer mix. The template-switch adaptor, which had 12 random nucleotides, put a tag on each cDNA molecule. MiXCR, applied by TCRdb to the 5' RACE reads, yields one record per CDR3 protein. The sample shows roughly 800,000 distinct CDR3 sequences, roughly 50% of them seen only once.

This sequence originates from a man aged 25-45 years in good health. This chain connects TRBV28 to TRBJ2-5; no clear D gene. What was sequenced was blood. CDR3 amino acids: CASSFGGVRVQYF. CDR3 nucleotides: TGTGCCAGCAGTTTCGGTGGCGTGAGAGTGCAGTACTTC.